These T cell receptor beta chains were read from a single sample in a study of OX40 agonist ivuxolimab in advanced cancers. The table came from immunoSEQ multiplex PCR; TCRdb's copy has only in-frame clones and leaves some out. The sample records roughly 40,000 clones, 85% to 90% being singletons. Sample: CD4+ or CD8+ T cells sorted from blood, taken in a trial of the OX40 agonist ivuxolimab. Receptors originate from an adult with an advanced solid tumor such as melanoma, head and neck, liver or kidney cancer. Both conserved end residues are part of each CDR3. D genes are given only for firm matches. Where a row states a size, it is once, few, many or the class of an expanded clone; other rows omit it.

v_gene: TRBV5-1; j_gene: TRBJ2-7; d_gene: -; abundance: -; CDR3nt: TGCGCCAGCAGCTTGGATCCGGGACGCCGAAGGGCCTCCTACGAGCAGTACTTC; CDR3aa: CASSLDPGRRRASYEQYF
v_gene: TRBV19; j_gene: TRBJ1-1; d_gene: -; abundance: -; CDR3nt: TGTGCCAGTAGTATTCTTCATGGGGCGTTAATCACTGAAGCTTTCTTT; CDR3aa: CASSILHGALITEAFF
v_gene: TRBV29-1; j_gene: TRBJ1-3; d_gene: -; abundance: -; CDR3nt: TGCAGCGGGTCCGTGGGTGGAAACACCATATATTTT; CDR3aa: CSGSVGGNTIYF
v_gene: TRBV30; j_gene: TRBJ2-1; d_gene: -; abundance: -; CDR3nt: TGTGCCTGGAGTGTCCTGAAATACAATAGCGGTGAGCAGTTCTTC; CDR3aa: CAWSVLKYNSGEQFF
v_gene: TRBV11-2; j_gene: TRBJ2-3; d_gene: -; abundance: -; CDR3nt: TGTGCCAGCAGTACACACTCGGGGACCAGGGATACGCAGTATTTT; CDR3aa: CASSTHSGTRDTQYF
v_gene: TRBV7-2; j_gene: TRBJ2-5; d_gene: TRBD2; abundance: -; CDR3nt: TGTGCCAGCAGCTTAACCGGGACTAACCAAGAGACCCAGTACTTC; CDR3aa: CASSLTGTNQETQYF
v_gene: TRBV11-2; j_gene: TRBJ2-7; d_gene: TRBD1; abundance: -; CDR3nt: TGTGCCAGCAGCTTATTGGGGCACCCACGGACAGGGGACGAGCAGTACTTC; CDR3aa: CASSLLGHPRTGDEQYF
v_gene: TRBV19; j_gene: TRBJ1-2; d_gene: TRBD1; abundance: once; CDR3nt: TGTGCCAGTATCCGGACAGGGGGTAGTGAAGGTGGCTACACCTTC; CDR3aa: CASIRTGGSEGGYTF
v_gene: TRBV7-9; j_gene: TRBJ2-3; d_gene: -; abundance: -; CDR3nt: TGTGCCAGCAGCTTCGGGAGCACAGATACGCAGTATTTT; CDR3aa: CASSFGSTDTQYF
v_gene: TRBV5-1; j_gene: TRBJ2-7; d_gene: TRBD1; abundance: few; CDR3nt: TGCGCCAGCAGCCCTGGGACAGGGGGCATATACGAGCAGTACTTC; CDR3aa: CASSPGTGGIYEQYF
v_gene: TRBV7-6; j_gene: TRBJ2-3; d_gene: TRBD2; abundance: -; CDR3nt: TGTGCCAGCAGCTTAAGCGGGGCACGGGATACGCAGTATTTT; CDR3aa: CASSLSGARDTQYF
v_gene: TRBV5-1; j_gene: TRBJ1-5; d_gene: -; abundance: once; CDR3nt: TGCGCCAGCAGCTTCGACGGGTATAGCAATCAGCCCCAGCATTTT; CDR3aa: CASSFDGYSNQPQHF
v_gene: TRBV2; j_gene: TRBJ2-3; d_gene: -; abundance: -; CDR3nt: TGTGCCAGCGGGAGGCAGACCACTAGCACAGATACGCAGTATTTT; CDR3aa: CASGRQTTSTDTQYF
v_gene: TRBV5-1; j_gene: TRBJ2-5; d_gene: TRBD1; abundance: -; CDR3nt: TGCGCCAGCAGTTCGGGACAGGGGGCACTCCTACAAGAGACCCAGTACTTC; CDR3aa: CASSSGQGALLQETQYF
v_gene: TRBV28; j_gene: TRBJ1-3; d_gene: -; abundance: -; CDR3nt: TGTGCCAGCAGTTTCGGTTCGATCCAGGGAAACACCATATATTTT; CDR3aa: CASSFGSIQGNTIYF
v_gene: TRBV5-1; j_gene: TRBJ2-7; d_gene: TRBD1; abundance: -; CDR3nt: TGCGCCAGCAGCTTAAGTTCAGGACAGGCGAATCGAGAGCAGTACTTC; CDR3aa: CASSLSSGQANREQYF
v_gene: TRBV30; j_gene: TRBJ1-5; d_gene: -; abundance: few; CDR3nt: TGTGCCTGGAATTTTCCCGGCCAGCCCCAGCATTTT; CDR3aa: CAWNFPGQPQHF
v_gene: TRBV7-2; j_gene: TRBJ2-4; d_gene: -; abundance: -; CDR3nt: TGTGCCAGCAGCTCCTGGACCGGGTTCGGAAACATTCAGTACTTC; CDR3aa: CASSSWTGFGNIQYF
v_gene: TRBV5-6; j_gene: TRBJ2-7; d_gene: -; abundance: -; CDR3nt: TGTGCCAGCAGCTCGTGGACAGCCCAAAGGGAGTACTTC; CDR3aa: CASSSWTAQREYF